This T cell receptor (beta chain) was captured in a study of metastatic and nonmetastatic thyroid tumors. On the study more broadly: Repertoire data that came from the blood and tumor or nodule tissue of malignant and benign thyroid patients were compared. Regarding the study as a whole: Significantly higher TCR beta diversity was reportedly seen in malignant thyroid tumors than benign nodules, in blood and tumor.

There are many counts of this clone. The target antigen is unknown. Before thyroid surgery, none of the patients had received any treatment. The CDR3 consists of 18 residues. V gave up 6 bases and J gave up 4 bases; unmatched junction bases: 15. The authors' processing: Variation in CDR3 across clinicopathological groups served as the basis for constructing a distant-metastasis classifier in papillary thyroid cancer. TCRdb re-processed the PCR reads through MiXCR. TCRdb's processing, not the study's, gives the V and J calls here. This sample has roughly 14,000 clones, with just over 30% found just once.

Sequences were obtained from blood. The V gene is TRBV12-3 or TRBV12-4, the J gene TRBJ2-1; 10 nucleotides align to TRBD2. This clonotype originated in a female donor with papillary thyroid cancer or a benign thyroid nodule (not recorded which). Some clones in this sample may be carry-over from other donors' samples. The CDR3 DNA is TGTGCCAGCAGCGGGGGGGGGGAGCGGGGGGGCCCTTACAATGAGCAGTTCTTC. This translates into CASSGGGERGGPYNEQFF.